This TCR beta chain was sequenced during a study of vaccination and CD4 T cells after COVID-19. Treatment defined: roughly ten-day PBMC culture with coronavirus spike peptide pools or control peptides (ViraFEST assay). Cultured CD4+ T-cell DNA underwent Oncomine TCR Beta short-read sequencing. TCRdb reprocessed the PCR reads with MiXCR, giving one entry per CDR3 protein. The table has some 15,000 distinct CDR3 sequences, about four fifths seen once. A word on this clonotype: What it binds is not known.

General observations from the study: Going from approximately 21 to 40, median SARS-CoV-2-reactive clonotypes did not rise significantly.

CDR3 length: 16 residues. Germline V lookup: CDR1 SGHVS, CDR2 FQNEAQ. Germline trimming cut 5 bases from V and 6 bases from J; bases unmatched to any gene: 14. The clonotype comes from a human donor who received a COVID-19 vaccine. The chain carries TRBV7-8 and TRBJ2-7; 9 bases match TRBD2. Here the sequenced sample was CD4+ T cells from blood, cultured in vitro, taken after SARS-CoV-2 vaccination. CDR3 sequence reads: CASSVAGAGGPFEQYF. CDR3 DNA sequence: TGTGCCAGCAGCGTGGCAGGTGCGGGGGGGCCGTTCGAGCAGTACTTC.